These T cell receptor beta chains were read from a single sample in a study of Graves' ophthalmopathy and Graves' hyperthyroidism. TCRdb reanalysed the multiplex PCR reads using MiXCR and keeps one entry per CDR3 protein. The table records 400,000 to 450,000 distinct CDR3 sequences, around a fifth of them present only once. Sample: peripheral blood. The source of these receptors is a woman younger than 30 with stable Graves' hyperthyroidism. CDR3s include the opening cysteine and the closing phenylalanine or tryptophan. The order of the fields is J gene, D gene, V gene, clone size, CDR3 protein, CDR3 DNA. D genes are given only for firm matches. A row's size may be missing; if present it is once, few, many or a size class.

TRBJ2-7	-	TRBV29-1	-	CSVGKGPRNGGQYF	TGCAGCGTTGGTAAGGGCCCCCGAAACGGTGGGCAGTACTTC
TRBJ2-7	-	TRBV7-2	many	CASSLEATSVYKQYF	TGTGCCAGCAGCTTAGAAGCGACTAGTGTGTATAAGCAGTACTTC
TRBJ2-6	TRBD2	TRBV4-1	few	CASSQPTSGAGANVLTF	TGCGCCAGCAGCCAACCAACCAGCGGGGCTGGGGCCAACGTCCTGACTTTC
TRBJ2-7	-	TRBV20-1	many	CSAGLLEGEQYF	TGCAGTGCTGGTTTATTAGAAGGCGAGCAGTACTTC
TRBJ1-1	TRBD1	TRBV12-3/TRBV12-4	-	CASRNRGFTEAFF	TGTGCCAGCAGGAACAGGGGTTTTACTGAAGCTTTCTTT
TRBJ1-3	-	TRBV6-2/TRBV6-3	many	CASTPGVQGNTIYF	TGTGCCAGCACCCCAGGAGTGCAAGGAAACACCATATATTTT
TRBJ2-5	TRBD1	TRBV5-1	many	CASSRDSWTQYF	TGCGCCAGCAGCCGGGACAGTTGGACCCAGTACTTC
TRBJ1-5	-	TRBV4-1	few	CASRIPGREDQPQHF	TGCGCCAGCAGGATACCAGGGAGGGAGGATCAGCCCCAGCATTTT
TRBJ1-1	-	TRBV12-3/TRBV12-4	many	CASSGSWLEAFF	TGTGCCAGCAGTGGTTCATGGCTTGAAGCTTTCTTT
TRBJ1-6	-	TRBV18	many	CASSPNNSPLHF	TGTGCCAGCTCACCTAATAATTCACCCCTCCACTTT
TRBJ2-5	-	TRBV12-3/TRBV12-4	many	CASSPPGIRETQYF	TGTGCCAGCAGCCCACCGGGGATCCGTGAGACCCAGTACTTC
TRBJ2-7	-	TRBV7-9	many	CASASGPTGGAYEQYF	TGTGCCAGCGCTAGCGGACCCACTGGGGGGGCTTACGAGCAGTACTTC
TRBJ2-4	TRBD2	TRBV25-1	-	CASSPQAGGPQMAKNIQYF	TGTGCCAGCAGTCCTCAGGCGGGAGGGCCTCAAATGGCCAAAAACATTCAGTACTTC
TRBJ1-2	-	TRBV6-5	many	CASSYSRVGGYGYTF	TGTGCCAGCAGTTACTCGAGGGTAGGGGGCTATGGCTACACCTTC
TRBJ2-7	-	TRBV11-2	many	CASSLEVNEQYF	TGTGCCAGCAGCTTGGAGGTTAACGAGCAGTACTTC
TRBJ2-5	TRBD2	TRBV28	many	CASRWTSGHKTQYF	TGTGCCAGCAGATGGACTAGCGGACACAAGACCCAGTACTTC
TRBJ1-2	-	TRBV6-1	-	CASRPPGGARGYTF	TGTGCCAGCAGACCCCCGGGAGGGGCTCGGGGCTACACCTTC
TRBJ1-2	TRBD1	TRBV29-1	many	CSAEPRTGVKGYTF	TGCAGCGCCGAACCCAGGACAGGGGTTAAGGGCTACACCTTC
TRBJ2-7	TRBD1	TRBV29-1	many	CSVGQGTYEQYF	TGCAGCGTTGGACAGGGGACCTACGAGCAGTACTTC
TRBJ1-2	TRBD1	TRBV28	many	CASRRTGGGYTF	TGTGCCAGCAGGCGAACAGGGGGTGGCTACACCTTC
TRBJ2-2	-	TRBV7-8	-	CASSLALGVTGELFF	TGTGCCAGCAGCTTAGCATTGGGGGTCACCGGGGAGCTGTTTTTT
TRBJ2-5	TRBD1	TRBV20-1	many	CSADRTGLETQYF	TGCAGTGCCGACAGGACAGGGCTGGAGACCCAGTACTTC
TRBJ2-5	-	TRBV11-2	many	CASSPTDETQYF	TGTGCCAGCAGCCCGACAGATGAGACCCAGTACTTC
TRBJ2-7	-	TRBV11-2	many	CASSPLRTYEQYF	TGTGCCAGCAGCCCGTTGAGAACCTACGAGCAGTACTTC
TRBJ2-7	-	TRBV6-2/TRBV6-3	many	CASSNSETYEQYF	TGTGCCAGCAGTAACAGCGAGACCTACGAGCAGTACTTC
TRBJ2-7	TRBD1	TRBV20-1	-	CSARDPGQGIHEQYF	TGCAGTGCTAGAGATCCCGGACAGGGGATTCACGAGCAGTACTTC
TRBJ2-7	-	TRBV3-1	many	CASSPGGYPLEQYF	TGTGCCAGCAGCCCTGGGGGCTATCCCCTCGAGCAGTACTTC
TRBJ1-5	-	TRBV6-1	few	CASRAGSGYSNQPQHF	TGTGCCAGCAGGGCCGGCTCAGGGTATAGCAATCAGCCCCAGCATTTT
TRBJ1-5	-	TRBV7-2	many	CASSLTGESNQPQHF	TGTGCCAGCAGCTTAACTGGGGAGAGCAATCAGCCCCAGCATTTT
TRBJ1-2	-	TRBV4-2	many	CASSQDGGGRGGYTF	TGTGCCAGCAGCCAAGATGGGGGGGGACGTGGTGGCTACACCTTC
TRBJ1-5	-	TRBV7-8	many	CASSYMDGYQPQHF	TGTGCCAGCAGCTACATGGACGGATATCAGCCCCAGCATTTT
TRBJ2-7	TRBD2	TRBV6-2/TRBV6-3	many	CASSRRASGQHEQYF	TGTGCCAGCAGCCGTAGAGCTAGCGGGCAACACGAGCAGTACTTC
TRBJ1-1	TRBD1	TRBV6-1	many	CASGTGRGTEAFF	TGTGCCAGCGGGACAGGGCGGGGGACTGAAGCTTTCTTT
TRBJ2-4	-	TRBV20-1	many	CSARALGEWGNIKYF	TGCAGTGCTAGAGCTCTGGGGGAGTGGGGAAACATTAAGTACTTC
TRBJ1-2	-	TRBV25-1	many	CASSETENYGYTF	TGTGCCAGCAGTGAAACAGAGAACTATGGCTACACCTTC
TRBJ2-4	TRBD1	TRBV4-2	few	CASSQDTRGHVIQYF	TGTGCCAGCAGCCAAGATACCAGGGGGCATGTCATTCAGTACTTC
TRBJ1-1	TRBD1	TRBV6-4	many	CASRFRTGGGWNTEAFF	TGTGCCAGCAGATTCAGGACAGGGGGCGGATGGAACACTGAAGCTTTCTTT
TRBJ2-7	TRBD1	TRBV6-5	-	CASSTKAGTGEGEQYF	TGTGCCAGCAGTACTAAGGCGGGGACAGGGGAAGGCGAGCAGTACTTC
TRBJ2-7	-	TRBV6-1	many	CASSEGVASYEQYF	TGTGCCAGCAGTGAAGGGGTTGCCTCCTACGAGCAGTACTTC
TRBJ1-5	TRBD1	TRBV30	few	CAWSRGGTVNQPQHF	TGTGCCTGGAGCCGGGGAGGGACAGTCAATCAGCCCCAGCATTTT
TRBJ1-1	TRBD1	TRBV11-2	-	CASSLRRGQGADTEAFF	TGTGCCAGCAGCTTACGGAGAGGACAGGGGGCAGACACTGAAGCTTTCTTT
TRBJ1-2	-	TRBV19	many	CASSPGQGRYGYTF	TGTGCCAGTTCCCCCGGGCAGGGAAGGTATGGCTACACCTTC
TRBJ2-7	-	TRBV12-3/TRBV12-4	many	CASSLGAAEAYEQYF	TGTGCCAGCAGTTTAGGGGCCGCGGAAGCCTACGAGCAGTACTTC
TRBJ2-7	TRBD2	TRBV7-9	many	CASSPPTSGRNEQYF	TGTGCCAGCAGCCCGCCGACTAGCGGGAGGAACGAGCAGTACTTC
TRBJ2-2	-	TRBV24-1	many	CATSDLLDTGELFF	TGTGCCACCAGTGATTTACTAGACACCGGGGAGCTGTTTTTT
TRBJ2-7	TRBD2	TRBV6-5	many	CATKGTSGISYEQYF	TGTGCCACCAAAGGGACTAGCGGGATCTCCTACGAGCAGTACTTC
TRBJ1-2	-	TRBV11-3	-	CASSLAHNYGYTF	TGTGCCAGCAGCTTGGCCCACAACTATGGCTACACCTTC
TRBJ2-5	-	TRBV12-3/TRBV12-4	-	CASSPVGRETQYF	TGTGCCAGCAGTCCCGTAGGGAGAGAGACCCAGTACTTC
TRBJ1-2	TRBD1	TRBV29-1	many	CSVEDRRGTGTYGYTF	TGCAGCGTTGAAGATCGTAGGGGGACAGGGACCTATGGCTACACCTTC